These 18 T cell receptor beta chains originate from one sample sequenced in a study of technical replicates of blood from a few donors. The table came from immunoSEQ multiplex PCR; TCRdb's copy has only in-frame clones and leaves some out. The table has more than 65,000 clones, roughly 92% seen once. The specimen sequenced was T cells isolated from PBMCs. The receptor set was obtained from a human donor in good health.

The CDR3 region is CASSQEASVLYEQYF. The CDR3, as DNA: TGCGCCAGCAGCCAAGAGGCTAGCGTACTCTACGAGCAGTACTTC. The J gene is TRBJ2-7, the V gene TRBV4-3; the D gene is possibly TRBD2 (6 bases). V lost 0 bases to trimming and J lost 3 bases, with 12 bases between them. The CDR3 is 15 amino acids. Germline V gene lookup returns CDR1 LGHNA and CDR2 YSLEER.

This chain joins TRBV19 and TRBJ1-1; tentative D call: TRBD1 (5 bases). V gave up 5 bases and J gave up 3 bases, with 7 bases separating them. This CDR3 is built from 12 residues. CDR1 and CDR2 from the germline V gene are LNHDA and SQIVND (reference sequence). The CDR3 nucleotides read TGTGCCAGTAGTCAACAGGACACTGAAGCTTTCTTT. Translated, it gives CASSQQDTEAFF. Based on the CDR3 plus reference TRBV19 and TRBJ1-1, the full variable domain is DGGITQSPKYLFRKEGQNVTLSCEQNLNHDAMYWYRQDPGQGLRLIYYSQIVNDFQKGDIAEGYSVSREKKESFPLTVTSAQKNPTAFYLCASSQQDTEAFFGQGTRLTVV.

V gene TRBV7-9 combines with J gene TRBJ2-7, with TRBD2 as a possible D gene (5 bases). V lost 5 bases and J 2 bases, leaving 13 bases between the germline ends. This CDR3 contains 14 residues. Germline CDR1 is SEHNR and CDR2 is FQNEAQ (reference sequence). The CDR3 DNA follows: TGTGCCAGCAGCCTACTAGACGGGGCCTACGAGCAGTACTTC. This translates into CASSLLDGAYEQYF.

Turning to this clone: The junction departs from germline at one end; a sequencing error may be responsible. This CDR3 reads CASGAYKQYF. CDR3 DNA: TGTGCCAGCGGGGCCTACAAGCAGTACTTC. The chain is built from TRBV27 and TRBJ2-7; D may be TRBD1 (5 bases). Germline V CDR1 and CDR2: MNHEY, SMNVEV (reference sequence). CDR3 length: 10 residues.

About this clone itself: The sample holds other DNA sequences that translate to the same CDR3. The gene calls are TRBV5-4 and TRBJ2-2; no reliable D call. This CDR3 has 13 amino acids. V lost 2 bases to trimming and J lost 3 bases, with 5 bases between them. Germline V gene data show CDR1 as SGHNT and CDR2 as YYREEE (reference sequence). The CDR3 loop reads CASSFPDTGELFF. For the CDR3, the DNA is TGTGCCAGCAGCTTCCCTGACACCGGGGAGCTGTTTTTT.

J is TRBJ1-1 and V is TRBV19, with a possible D match to TRBD1 (6 bases). This CDR3 has 13 residues. CDR1 is LNHDA, CDR2 SQIVND, per germline (reference sequence). V lost 8 bases and J lost 1, with 11 bases in between. CDR3 DNA: TGTGCCAGTCAGGGGTGGAAGAACACTGAAGCTTTCTTT. Its protein is CASQGWKNTEAFF.

In DNA, the CDR3 is TGTGCCAGCAGTTATTTGAACAGGGGAGAGACCCAGTACTTC. The encoded protein is CASSYLNRGETQYF. This sequence joins TRBV6-5 and TRBJ2-5, with 7 bases fitting TRBD1. There are 14 residues in the CDR3. V lost 3 bases and J lost 4; bases outside the gene matches: 5. Germline-derived CDR1 and CDR2 are MNHEY and SVGAGI.

The V and J genes are TRBV9 and TRBJ2-1, with TRBD2 matching over 14 bases. This CDR3 has 21 residues. The germline V gene has CDR1 SGDLS and CDR2 YYNGEE. With V trimmed by 3 bases and J by 0 bases, 14 bases remained unmatched. This chain's CDR3 is CASSAPTSGRAWKSSYNEQFF. The DNA for the CDR3 is TGTGCCAGCAGCGCCCCGACTAGCGGGAGGGCCTGGAAGAGCTCCTACAATGAGCAGTTCTTC.

The rearrangement links TRBV6-5 to TRBJ1-2, with TRBD1 identical over 8 bases. With V trimmed by 7 bases and J by 6 bases, 7 bases remained unmatched. Germline V gives CDR1 MNHEY, CDR2 SVGAGI. The CDR3 extends over 13 amino acids. In DNA, the CDR3 is TGTGCCAGCAAAACTTTGACAGGGGATGGCTACACCTTC. This codes for CASKTLTGDGYTF.

This rearrangement joins TRBV6-1 to TRBJ2-5; D possibly corresponds to TRBD1 (6 bases). V dropped 2 bases and J dropped 1 base, with 11 bases sitting between them. This CDR3 is built from 15 residues. Germline loops: CDR1 MNHNS, CDR2 SASEGT. The CDR3 DNA is TGTGCCAGCAGTGAACCGGGACACCCCCAAGAGACCCAGTACTTC. This encodes CASSEPGHPQETQYF.

CDR3 loop: CASSRTSSYEQYF. The CDR3 DNA follows: TGTGCCAGCAGTAGGACAAGCTCCTACGAGCAGTACTTC. The rearrangement joins TRBV7-6 to TRBJ2-7; maybe TRBD1 (5 bases). Germline V gives CDR1 SGHVS, CDR2 FNYEAQ. The CDR3 is made up of 13 amino acids. The V and J ends lost 6 bases and 0 bases respectively, with 9 bases between them. Full variable domain (rest looked up from reference TRBV7-6 and TRBJ2-7): GAGVSQSPRYKVTKRGQDVALRCDPISGHVSLYWYRQALGQGPEFLTYFNYEAQQDKSGLPNDRFSAERPEGSISTLTIQRTEQRDSAMYRCASSRTSSYEQYFGPGTRLTVT.

This sequence joins TRBV11-3 and TRBJ2-3; possible D gene TRBD1, 5 bases. V was cut by 0 bases and J by 12 bases, with 10 bases left in between. Germline assignment: CDR1 SGHNT and CDR2 YENEEA. The CDR3 is 12 amino acids. The DNA for the CDR3 is TGTGCCAGCAGCTTAGATCCAGGGCCACAGTATTTT. This translates into CASSLDPGPQYF.

DNA for the CDR3: TGCGCCAGCAGCCAAGTTTACAGGGAAATGAACACTGAAGCTTTCTTT. Amino acids: CASSQVYREMNTEAFF. This chain connects TRBV4-3 to TRBJ1-1; D possibly corresponds to TRBD1 (6 bases). V was pared by 1 base and J by 0 bases, with 12 bases between. Germline CDR1 and CDR2: LGHNA and YSLEER. The CDR3 covers 16 residues.

J is TRBJ2-3 and V is TRBV29-1; 12 bases match TRBD2. Per the germline V gene, CDR1 is SQVTM and CDR2 is ANQGSEA. Trimming took 1 base from V and 2 from J; bases not matched to a gene: 1. The CDR3 is 15 residues long. CDR3 bases: TGCAGCGTTGAAGGACTAGCGGGAGTCACAGATACGCAGTATTTT. This gives the protein CSVEGLAGVTDTQYF.

The CDR3 protein is CSVEYSGRYQETQYF. DNA for the CDR3: TGCAGCGTTGAGTACAGCGGGAGATACCAAGAGACCCAGTACTTC. The chain uses TRBV29-1 and TRBJ2-5; 8 bases fit TRBD2. This CDR3 comprises 15 residues. J lost 0 bases, V lost 3 bases, and 6 bases had no gene match. Germline V lookup: CDR1 SQVTM, CDR2 ANQGSEA. The full variable domain, in which reference TRBV29-1 and TRBJ2-5 provide the parts outside the CDR3, is SAVISQKPSRDICQRGTSLTIQCQVDSQVTMMFWYRQQPGQSLTLIATANQGSEATYESGFVIDKFPISRPNLTFSTLTVSNMSPEDSSIYLCSVEYSGRYQETQYFGPGTRLLVL.

The gene calls are TRBV19 and TRBJ2-7; a possible D gene is TRBD1 (5 bases). Germline CDR1 reads LNHDA; CDR2 reads SQIVND (reference sequence). The CDR3 runs 13 residues. The V and J ends lost 9 bases and 3 bases respectively, with 15 bases between them. CDR3: CARSTGISYEQYF. CDR3 DNA sequence: TGTGCCAGATCAACAGGTATTAGCTACGAGCAGTACTTC.

The chain is built from TRBV21-1 and TRBJ1-5; TRBD1 is the table's D call and was not checked against the DNA. TRBV21-1 is labeled a pseudogene. This CDR3 region has 17 residues. The CDR3 DNA is TGTGCCAGCAAAATATCAGGGGGCTCCCATAGCAATCAGCCCCAGCATTTT. Protein product: CASKISGGSHSNQPQHF.

V and J are TRBV7-9 and TRBJ2-7, with a weak D call TRBD2 (6 bases). The CDR3 spans 13 residues. V was pared by 8 bases and J by 6 bases, with 17 bases between. Germline V lookup: CDR1 SEHNR, CDR2 FQNEAQ (reference sequence). The CDR3 DNA follows: TGTGCCAGCGGCCGGGACTTTGATCTCGAGCAGTACTTC. Protein product: CASGRDFDLEQYF.